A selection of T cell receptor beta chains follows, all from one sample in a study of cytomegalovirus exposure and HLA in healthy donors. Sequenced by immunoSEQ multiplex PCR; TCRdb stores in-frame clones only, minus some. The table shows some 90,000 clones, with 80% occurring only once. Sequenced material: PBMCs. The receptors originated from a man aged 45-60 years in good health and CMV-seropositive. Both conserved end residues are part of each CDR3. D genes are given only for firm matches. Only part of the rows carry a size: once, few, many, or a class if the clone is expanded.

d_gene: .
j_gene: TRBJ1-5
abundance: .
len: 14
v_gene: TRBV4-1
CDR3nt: TGCGCCAGCAGTCAAGGGCTTAGCAATCAGCCCCAGCATTTT
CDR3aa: CASSQGLSNQPQHF

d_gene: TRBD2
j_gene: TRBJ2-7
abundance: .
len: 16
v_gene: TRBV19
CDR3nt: TGTGCCAGTAGTAAGAAACTAGCGGGAGGGCCGCACGAGCAGTACTTC
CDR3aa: CASSKKLAGGPHEQYF

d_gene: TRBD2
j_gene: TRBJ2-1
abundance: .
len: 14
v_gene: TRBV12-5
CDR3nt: TGTGCTAGTGGACCGAGCGGGGTCTACAATGAGCAGTTCTTC
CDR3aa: CASGPSGVYNEQFF

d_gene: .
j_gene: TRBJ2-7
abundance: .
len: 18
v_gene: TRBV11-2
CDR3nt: TGTGCCAGCAGCTTAATAATTTGGCCTGCCGCGGCGCAAAACGAGCAGTACTTC
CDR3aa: CASSLIIWPAAAQNEQYF

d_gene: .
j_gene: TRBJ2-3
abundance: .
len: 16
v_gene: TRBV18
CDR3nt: TGTGCCAGCTCACCACTCGCCGGTACTAGCACAGATACGCAGTATTTT
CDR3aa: CASSPLAGTSTDTQYF

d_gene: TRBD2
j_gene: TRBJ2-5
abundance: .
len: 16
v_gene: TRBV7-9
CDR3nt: TGTGCCAGCACCCCAAGGGGACTAGCGGGAGGAGAGACCCAGTACTTC
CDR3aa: CASTPRGLAGGETQYF

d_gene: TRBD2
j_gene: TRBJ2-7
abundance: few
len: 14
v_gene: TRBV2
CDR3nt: TGTGCCAGCAGTTTAGCGGGTGGGTCCTACGAGCAGTACTTC
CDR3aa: CASSLAGGSYEQYF

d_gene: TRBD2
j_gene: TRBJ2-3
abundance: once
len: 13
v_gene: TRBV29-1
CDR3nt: TGCAGCTTTAGCGGGAGTATTTTAGATACGCAGTATTTT
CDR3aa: CSFSGSILDTQYF

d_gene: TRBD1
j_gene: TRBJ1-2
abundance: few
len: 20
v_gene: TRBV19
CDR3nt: TGTGCCAGTAGTATAACTCGTCTCCGGGACAGGGGCCTTCCTAACTATGGCTACACCTTC
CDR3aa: CASSITRLRDRGLPNYGYTF

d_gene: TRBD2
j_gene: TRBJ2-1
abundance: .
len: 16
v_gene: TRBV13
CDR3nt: TGTGCCAGCAGCCTCCCCACTAGCGGGAAATACAATGAGCAGTTCTTC
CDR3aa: CASSLPTSGKYNEQFF

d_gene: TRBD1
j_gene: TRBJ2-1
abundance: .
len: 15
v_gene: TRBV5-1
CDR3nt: TGCGCCAGCAGCCTCGAGACAGGGGTGGGCCATGAGCAGTTCTTC
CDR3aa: CASSLETGVGHEQFF

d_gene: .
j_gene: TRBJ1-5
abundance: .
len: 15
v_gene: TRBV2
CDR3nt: TGTGCCAGCAGTTTTAGCGGGCGTACCAATCAGCCCCAGCATTTT
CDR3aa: CASSFSGRTNQPQHF

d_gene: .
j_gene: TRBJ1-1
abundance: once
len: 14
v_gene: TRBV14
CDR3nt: TGTGCCAGCAGCCGACAGACAATGAACACTGAAGCTTTCTTT
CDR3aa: CASSRQTMNTEAFF

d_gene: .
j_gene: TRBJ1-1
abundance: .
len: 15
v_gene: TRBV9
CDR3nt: TGTGCCAGCAGCGTAAGTCCCGGAGAGAACACTGAAGCTTTCTTT
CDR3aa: CASSVSPGENTEAFF

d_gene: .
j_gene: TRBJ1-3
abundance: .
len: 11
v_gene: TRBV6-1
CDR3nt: TGTGCCTCAGGGTCAGGAAACACCATATATTTT
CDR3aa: CASGSGNTIYF

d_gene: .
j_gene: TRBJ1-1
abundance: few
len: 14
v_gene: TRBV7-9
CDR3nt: TGTGCCAGCAGCTTAATGGGGGCGAACACTGAAGCTTTCTTT
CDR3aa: CASSLMGANTEAFF

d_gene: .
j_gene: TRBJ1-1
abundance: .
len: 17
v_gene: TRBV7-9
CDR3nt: TGTGCCAGCAGCTTTCCTCCAGGGGCCCCCGATGACACTGAAGCTTTCTTT
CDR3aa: CASSFPPGAPDDTEAFF

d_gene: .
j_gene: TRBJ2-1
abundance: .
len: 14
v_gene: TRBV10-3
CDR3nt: TGTGCCATCAGTGACAGTAACACAAACAATGAGCAGTTCTTC
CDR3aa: CAISDSNTNNEQFF

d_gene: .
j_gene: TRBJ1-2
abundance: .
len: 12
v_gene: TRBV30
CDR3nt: TGTGCCTGGAGTAAAGTTACGGGGGGCTACACCTTC
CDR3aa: CAWSKVTGGYTF

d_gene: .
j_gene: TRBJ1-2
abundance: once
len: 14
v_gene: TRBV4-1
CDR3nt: TGCGCCAGCAGCCAAGCGGGATGGGATAACGGCTACACCTTC
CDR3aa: CASSQAGWDNGYTF

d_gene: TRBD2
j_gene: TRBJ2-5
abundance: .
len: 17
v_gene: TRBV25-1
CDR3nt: TGTGCCAGCACCGCCCTGGGACTAGCGGGATCACAAGAGACCCAGTACTTC
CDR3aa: CASTALGLAGSQETQYF

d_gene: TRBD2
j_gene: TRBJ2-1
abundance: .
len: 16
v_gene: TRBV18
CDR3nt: TGTGCCAGCTCACCACCGCCTAGCGGGACGTCCAATGAGCAGTTCTTC
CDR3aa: CASSPPPSGTSNEQFF